The following is a T cell receptor (beta chain) sequence with its context. Its target is not known. PCR employed 60 Vbeta and 13 Jbeta primers. Measured with immunoSEQ multiplex PCR; TCRdb has only the in-frame clones, and not every one. This sample has about 150,000 clones, with 79% found just once. This record comes from a study of cytomegalovirus exposure and HLA in healthy donors. Study findings and constraints: Later findings reportedly placed an Asian-associated ancestry cluster below the roughly 700-donor mean for N-insertions. As confirmed in vitro, a few CMV-associated chains were specific for CMV antigens.

The CDR3 totals 16 residues. The ends were cut back, 0 bases at V and 0 bases at J, with 7 bases in the middle. Germline V gene data show CDR1 as SGDLS and CDR2 as YYNGEE. The chain links TRBV9 to TRBJ2-6; D is unresolved. The specimen was PBMCs. The TCR originated in a man aged 30 to 45 in good health and CMV-seropositive. The CDR3 is CASSVGSTSGANVLTF. CDR3 DNA sequence: TGTGCCAGCAGCGTAGGATCTACCTCTGGGGCCAACGTCCTGACTTTC.